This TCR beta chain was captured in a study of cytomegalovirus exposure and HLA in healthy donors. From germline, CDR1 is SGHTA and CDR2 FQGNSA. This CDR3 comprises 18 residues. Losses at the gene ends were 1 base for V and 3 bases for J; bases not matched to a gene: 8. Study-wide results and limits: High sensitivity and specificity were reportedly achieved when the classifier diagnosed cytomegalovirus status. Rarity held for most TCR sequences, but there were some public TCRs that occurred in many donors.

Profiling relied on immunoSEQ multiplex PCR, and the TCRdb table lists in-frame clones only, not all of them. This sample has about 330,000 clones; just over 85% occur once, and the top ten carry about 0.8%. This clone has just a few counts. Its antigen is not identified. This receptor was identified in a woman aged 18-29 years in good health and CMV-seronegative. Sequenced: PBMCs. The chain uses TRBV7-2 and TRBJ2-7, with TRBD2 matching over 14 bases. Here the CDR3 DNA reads TGTGCCAGCAGCTTAGGGGGGACTAGCGGGAGAAGCCTCTACGAGCAGTACTTC. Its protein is CASSLGGTSGRSLYEQYF.